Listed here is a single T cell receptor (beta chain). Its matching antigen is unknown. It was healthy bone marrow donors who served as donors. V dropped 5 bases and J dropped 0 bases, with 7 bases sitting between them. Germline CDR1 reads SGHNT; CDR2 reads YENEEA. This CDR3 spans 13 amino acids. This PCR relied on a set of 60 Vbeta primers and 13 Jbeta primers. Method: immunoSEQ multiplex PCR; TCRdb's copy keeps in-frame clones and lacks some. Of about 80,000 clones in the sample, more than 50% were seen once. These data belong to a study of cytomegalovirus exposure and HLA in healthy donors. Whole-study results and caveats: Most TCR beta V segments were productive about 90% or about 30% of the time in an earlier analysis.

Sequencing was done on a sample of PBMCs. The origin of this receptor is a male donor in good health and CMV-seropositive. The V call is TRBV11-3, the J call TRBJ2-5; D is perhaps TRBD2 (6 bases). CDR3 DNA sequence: TGTGCCAGCAGCCGGGACTACCAAGAGACCCAGTACTTC. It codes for CASSRDYQETQYF.